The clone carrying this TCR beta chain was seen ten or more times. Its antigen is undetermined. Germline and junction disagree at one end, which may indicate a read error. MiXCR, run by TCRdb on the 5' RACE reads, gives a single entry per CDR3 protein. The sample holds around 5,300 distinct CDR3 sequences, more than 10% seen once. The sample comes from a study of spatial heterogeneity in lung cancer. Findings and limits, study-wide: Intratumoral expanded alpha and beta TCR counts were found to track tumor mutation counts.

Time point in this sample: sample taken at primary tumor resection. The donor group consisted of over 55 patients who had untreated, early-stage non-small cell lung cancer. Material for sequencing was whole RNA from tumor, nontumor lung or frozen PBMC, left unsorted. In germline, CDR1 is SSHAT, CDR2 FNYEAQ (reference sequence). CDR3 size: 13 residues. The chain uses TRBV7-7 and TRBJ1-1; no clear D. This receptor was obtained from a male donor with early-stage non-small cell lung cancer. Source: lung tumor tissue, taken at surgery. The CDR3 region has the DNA TGTGCTAGCAGCTTAGTAGGGAACACTGAAGCTTTCTTT. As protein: CASSLVGNTEAFF.